This T cell receptor beta chain comes out of a study of CD8+CD57+ T cells in acquired aplastic anemia. In the study overall: The DNA of sorted CD4+ and CD8+ cells averaged 3.2 ug. Whole-study results and caveats: Comparison of patients with controls identified about 27 shared CD8+ CDR3 sequences.

Comments on this clonotype: Its specificity is not known.

Genomic DNA was employed as the template in profiling TCR beta VDJ and CDR3. TCRdb ran MiXCR on the reads and lists one entry per CDR3 protein. This sample carries 200,000 or so distinct CDR3 sequences, over 60% of them seen once, and the ten largest clones take around 46%. V lost 3 bases and J 1 base, leaving 9 bases between the germline ends. The CDR3 runs 14 residues. Germline CDR1 SEHNR, CDR2 FQNEAQ (reference sequence). The origin of this receptor is a human donor with severe aplastic anemia or a healthy control (not recorded which). The sample taken for sequencing was sorted CD4+, CD8+, or CD8+CD57+ T cells (not recorded which) from PBMCs. The chain recombines TRBV7-9 with TRBJ1-1; D gene unclear. CDR3 loop: CASSFGIPNTEAFF. The CDR3 DNA reads TGTGCCAGCAGCTTCGGGATACCGAACACTGAAGCTTTCTTT.